Included here is one T cell receptor beta chain sequence, with context. Compared with germline, one end of the junction differs, possibly owing to a read error. The entry originates in a study of T cells in Graves' hyperthyroidism and ophthalmopathy. Germline assignment: CDR1 ENHRY and CDR2 SYGVKD. The CDR3 runs to 14 residues. Template material for amplifying TCR beta CDR3 regions consisted of RNA transcripts. The TCR CDR3 was amplified in a first-round RT-PCR using the HTBI primer set. Each CDR3 protein gets one entry after TCRdb re-called the multiplex PCR reads with MiXCR. The table lists about 52,000 distinct CDR3 sequences, less than 60% of them singletons. Diagnoses were made from clinical symptoms, serum measures (thyroxine and TRAb), thyroid ultrasound and orbital computed tomography. The authors obtained PBMCs from over 8.5 ml of fresh peripheral blood.

The specimen was blood. The chain employs TRBV10-3 and TRBJ2-2; TRBD2 might be the D (6 bases). This TCR was recovered from a woman in her fifties or sixties with Graves' ophthalmopathy. In DNA, the CDR3 is TGTGCCATCAGTGGAGGACGGGAGCTCGACGAGCTGTTTTTC. It is translated as CAISGGRELDELFF.